This paragraph reports one TCR beta chain. The authors' processing: Counts of nucleated cells, estimated from reference gene primer amplification, were obtained. This table comes from immunoSEQ multiplex PCR, and its TCRdb copy is limited to in-frame clones, with some not included. That table gives V, J and clone size, and the DNA gave D and trimming. The table lists about 130,000 clones, around nine tenths of them singletons, with about 4.4% in the top ten. Seattle-derived patients entered the study during active infection and were followed longitudinally. Germline CDR1 and CDR2: LGHNA and YSLEER. Trimming stripped 0 bases from V and 5 bases from J, with 19 bases between. The CDR3 runs 17 residues. This specimen belongs to a study of blood T cell repertoires in COVID-19.

This clonotype was sampled from a man in his 60s with COVID-19, enrolled during active disease. The source material was peripheral blood. This sequence joins TRBV4-3 and TRBJ1-2, with D perhaps matching TRBD1 (6 bases). In DNA, the CDR3 is TGCGCCAGCAGCCAAGAAAGGTTAGGGGGTACGGGTTATGGCTACACCTTC. The encoded protein is CASSQERLGGTGYGYTF.